A selection of T cell receptor beta chains follows, all from one sample in a study of cytomegalovirus exposure and HLA in healthy donors. Data came from immunoSEQ multiplex PCR; TCRdb stores just in-frame clones and leaves some out. The table records around 130,000 clones, more than 65% of them present only once. The sequencing input was PBMCs. These receptor sequences come from a woman aged 60-75 years in good health and CMV-seropositive. Each CDR3 is given with its conserved first and last residue. The order of the fields is D gene, clone size, J gene, V gene, CDR3 DNA, CDR3 protein. D genes are given only for firm matches. Size is stated for part of the rows, as once, few or many counts, or as a class when the clone is expanded.

>-|-|TRBJ2-1|TRBV14
TGTGCCAGCAGCTGGACAGCAAACAATGAGCAGTTCTTC
CASSWTANNEQFF
>TRBD1|-|TRBJ2-1|TRBV7-2
TGTGCCAGCAGCTTAGCGCCCTTGGGACAGGGGGAGTACAATGAGCAGTTCTTC
CASSLAPLGQGEYNEQFF
>-|-|TRBJ1-1|TRBV5-1
TGCGCCAGCACCTTGGGGGACGGGGGGTGGGAAGCTTTCTTT
CASTLGDGGWEAFF
>-|-|TRBJ1-5|TRBV28
TGTGCCAGCAGTTTAGGGGCAGGTAATAGCAATCAGCCCCAGCATTTT
CASSLGAGNSNQPQHF
>-|-|TRBJ1-1|TRBV7-9
TGTGCCAGCAGCTTAGGTGGGGCCCTGAACACTGAAGCTTTCTTT
CASSLGGALNTEAFF
>TRBD2|few|TRBJ2-1|TRBV9
TGTGCCAGCAGCGTAGAGGGCGGGGGGGGTGGTGAGCAGTTCTTC
CASSVEGGGGGEQFF
>-|-|TRBJ2-7|TRBV4-1
TGCGCCAGCAGCCAAGGGGTGGGGAGGACCTACGAGCAGTACTTC
CASSQGVGRTYEQYF
>-|-|TRBJ1-1|TRBV11-3
TGTGCCAGCAAGGACAGCCGCACCACTGAAGCTTTCTTT
CASKDSRTTEAFF
>-|-|TRBJ2-1|TRBV27
TGTGCCAGCAGTTTGCTCTCAGCCTACAATGAGCAGTTCTTC
CASSLLSAYNEQFF
>-|-|TRBJ2-6|TRBV2
TGTGCCAGCAGTGAAGGAGCTGGGGCCAACGTCCTGACTTTC
CASSEGAGANVLTF
>TRBD1|-|TRBJ2-1|TRBV5-1
TGCGCCAGCAGCGCGGGACAGGGGGCTAGGGATGAGCAGTTCTTC
CASSAGQGARDEQFF
>TRBD2|few|TRBJ2-5|TRBV7-6
TGTGCCAGCAGCTCCACTAGCGGGGGGGCCCTAGTGACCCAGTACTTC
CASSSTSGGALVTQYF
>-|-|TRBJ2-7|TRBV19
TGTGCCAGTAGTGCCCGGGACACGCCAATCTACGAGCAGTACTTC
CASSARDTPIYEQYF
>-|-|TRBJ1-1|TRBV7-9
TGTGCCAGCAGCTTAGAGGGCAGGGGAACTGAAGCTTTCTTT
CASSLEGRGTEAFF
>TRBD2|-|TRBJ2-5|TRBV18
TGTGCCAGCTCACCGAAACTAGCGGGGGAAGAGACCCAGTACTTC
CASSPKLAGEETQYF
>TRBD1|once|TRBJ1-1|TRBV19
TGTGCCACAAGGCCCCGGGACAGCCTGAACACTGAAGCTTTCTTT
CATRPRDSLNTEAFF
>-|-|TRBJ2-5|TRBV5-4
TGTGCCAGCAGCTTGCAGGTGGAAGAGACCCAGTACTTC
CASSLQVEETQYF
>TRBD2|-|TRBJ2-5|TRBV6-5
TGTGCCAGCAGACCCTCGGGGGGCCAAGAGACCCAGTACTTC
CASRPSGGQETQYF
>TRBD2|-|TRBJ2-3|TRBV7-3
TGTGCCAGCAGCTTAAGTGGGGCGGGGGGGCCAAATACGCAGTATTTT
CASSLSGAGGPNTQYF
>-|once|TRBJ1-3|TRBV7-2
TGTGCCAGCAGCTTGCAGGGATCCTCTGGAAACACCATATATTTT
CASSLQGSSGNTIYF
>-|-|TRBJ1-2|TRBV18
TGTGCCAGCTCACTCACAGAGAACTATGGCTACACCTTC
CASSLTENYGYTF
>-|few|TRBJ2-7|TRBV4-1
TGCGCCAGCAGCCCAGGGGGGCGGGACGAGCAGTACTTC
CASSPGGRDEQYF
>TRBD1|few|TRBJ1-1|TRBV27
TGTGCCAGCAGCTCACAGGGGAGAGCTTTCTTT
CASSSQGRAFF
>TRBD2|-|TRBJ2-2|TRBV5-1
TGCGCCAGCAGACTAGCGGGGACCGGGGAGCTGTTTTTT
CASRLAGTGELFF
>-|-|TRBJ1-1|TRBV5-1
TGCGCCAGCAGCTTGGGACTCCGAGACAGTACTGAAGCTTTCTTT
CASSLGLRDSTEAFF
>-|-|TRBJ2-7|TRBV2
TGTGCCAGCAACACTATAGTATCCTACGAGCAGTACTTC
CASNTIVSYEQYF
>-|-|TRBJ1-1|TRBV19
TGTGCCAGTAGTCGGGGGAATGTGGCGGACACTGAAGCTTTCTTT
CASSRGNVADTEAFF
>-|-|TRBJ1-2|TRBV6-5
TGTGCCAGCAGTTACTCCCTGGCTGGTGGCTACACCTTC
CASSYSLAGGYTF
>TRBD1|-|TRBJ1-2|TRBV7-9
TGTGCCAGCAGCTTAAGTTCAGGGGGTGACTATGGCTACACCTTC
CASSLSSGGDYGYTF
>-|-|TRBJ1-5|TRBV11-3
TGTGCCAGCGGATCCATCGACAGTGATGATCAGCCCCAGCATTTT
CASGSIDSDDQPQHF
>-|-|TRBJ1-5|TRBV6-6
TGTGCCAGCATCCTAAGGGCGGGGGCTGGCAATCAGCCCCAGCATTTT
CASILRAGAGNQPQHF
>TRBD1|-|TRBJ1-2|TRBV5-1
TGCGCCAGCAGCGATACCCGGGACAGGGCAGGCTATGGCTACACCTTC
CASSDTRDRAGYGYTF
>TRBD2|-|TRBJ2-2|TRBV29-1
TGCAGCGTTCGGAGCGGGGGCACCGGGGAGCTGTTTTTT
CSVRSGGTGELFF
>TRBD1|-|TRBJ1-2|TRBV5-1
TGCGCCAGCGCTTCCGACAGGGACTATGGCTACACCTTC
CASASDRDYGYTF
>-|few|TRBJ2-7|TRBV18
TGTGCCAGCTCACCACCAATGCGACATATGGAGCAGTACTTC
CASSPPMRHMEQYF
>-|-|TRBJ1-2|TRBV19
TGTGCCAGTAGCCCCGAGCGGGGGCGTAGTGGCTATGGCTACACCTTC
CASSPERGRSGYGYTF
>TRBD1|-|TRBJ1-5|TRBV5-8
TGTGCCAGCAGCTTGGGGGGACAGGGGGCGGGTCAGCCCCAGCATTTT
CASSLGGQGAGQPQHF
>TRBD1|-|TRBJ1-1|TRBV6-6
TGTGCCAGCAGTTACTCGACGGGACAGCACACTGAAGCTTTCTTT
CASSYSTGQHTEAFF
>-|once|TRBJ1-5|TRBV19
TGTGCCAGTCGTTTTGGCGGCGGGCAGCCCCAGCATTTT
CASRFGGGQPQHF
>-|-|TRBJ1-6|TRBV2
TGTGCCAGCAGTTCGTCACCCCTCCACTTT
CASSSSPLHF
>-|-|TRBJ2-2|TRBV11-3
TGTGCCAGCAGCGGCAGGGTAAACGGGGAGCTGTTTTTT
CASSGRVNGELFF
>-|once|TRBJ1-1|TRBV6-5
TGTGCCAGCAGTTACTCGGGTCAGGGGAACACTGAAGCTTTCTTT
CASSYSGQGNTEAFF
>TRBD1|-|TRBJ1-6|TRBV6-5
TGTGCCAGCAGACTTGGGACAGGGAGGAATTCACCCCTCCACTTT
CASRLGTGRNSPLHF
>-|few|TRBJ2-7|TRBV6-1
TGTGCCAGCAGTGCCGGGGCCTACGAGCAGTACTTC
CASSAGAYEQYF
>-|-|TRBJ2-1|TRBV7-9
TGTGCCAGCAGCTTGGGACACGCGAGCTCCTACAATGAGCAGTTCTTC
CASSLGHASSYNEQFF
>-|few|TRBJ2-3|TRBV7-3
TGTGCCAGCAGCCCGGGGGACGCATACACAGATACGCAGTATTTT
CASSPGDAYTDTQYF
>-|-|TRBJ1-5|TRBV27
TGTGCCAGCATGAAGGACAGTAAGACTCGAGAGGGAGCTCAGCCCCAGCATTTT
CASMKDSKTREGAQPQHF
>TRBD2|-|TRBJ2-3|TRBV7-3
TGTGCCAGCAGCTTAAGACTAGCCAGGGCAGATACGCAGTATTTT
CASSLRLARADTQYF
>-|-|TRBJ2-1|TRBV18
TGTGCCAGCTCACCACCGTCGGGGAATGAGCAGTTCTTC
CASSPPSGNEQFF
>TRBD1|-|TRBJ1-1|TRBV7-9
TGTGCCAGCAGCTCGCAGGGGGCGAGCACTGAAGCTTTCTTT
CASSSQGASTEAFF
>TRBD1|-|TRBJ2-7|TRBV5-1
TGCGCCAGCAGCTCCGGGACAGGTATCGACGAGCAGTACTTC
CASSSGTGIDEQYF
>-|once|TRBJ1-2|TRBV19
TGTGCCACCGAATCCTACGAGGACTATGGCTACACCTTC
CATESYEDYGYTF
>TRBD2|-|TRBJ2-7|TRBV5-1
TGCGCCAGCAGCTTATCCCAGGGACTATTCTTCGAGCAGTACTTC
CASSLSQGLFFEQYF
>-|-|TRBJ2-7|TRBV6-5
TGTGCCAGCAGGGCAAACTACGAGCAGTACTTC
CASRANYEQYF